Below are 15 T cell receptor beta chains sequenced from a single sample in a study of identifying expanded T cells in peripheral blood. The protocol was immunoSEQ multiplex PCR, while the TCRdb copy is restricted to in-frame clones and leaves out a portion. The table lists fewer than 110,000 clones, roughly 87% of them singletons. Material: blood. The receptors were gathered from a person aged 18 to 75 in good health.

J is TRBJ1-4 and V is TRBV7-6; tentative D call: TRBD1 (6 bases). CDR1 and CDR2 (germline): SGHVS, FNYEAQ. This CDR3 comprises 19 residues. V lost 4 bases, J lost 0 bases, and 21 bases lay in between. As DNA, the CDR3 is TGTGCCAGCAGCTCCCAGCCGGGACACTGGATGGCAACTAATGAAAAACTGTTTTTT. Amino acids: CASSSQPGHWMATNEKLFF.

V and J are TRBV6-6 and TRBJ2-5; the D gene could be TRBD1 or TRBD2 (7 bases each). The CDR3 loop spans 14 amino acids. Trimming stripped 5 bases from V and 5 bases from J, with 15 bases between. CDR1 and CDR2 (germline): MNHNY, SVGAGI (reference sequence). The CDR3 nucleotides are TGTGCCAGCAGTCGACAGCAGGGGGGGGAGACCCAGTACTTC. Translating gives CASSRQQGGETQYF.

The chain links TRBV18 to TRBJ1-2; 8 bases match TRBD1. This CDR3 region has 14 residues. Germline V gene sequence: CDR1 KGHSH, CDR2 LQKENI. V dropped 3 bases and J dropped 3; count of bases not matched to a gene: 3. CDR3 nucleotides: TGTGCCAGCTCACCGAACAGGGGGGACTATGGCTACACCTTC. It codes for CASSPNRGDYGYTF.

The genes are TRBV11-2 and TRBJ2-7; 9 nucleotides match TRBD2. CDR3 length: 14 amino acids. After removal of 5 bases from V and 4 bases from J, the junction contained 6 bases not matched to a gene. Germline lookup yields CDR1 SGHAT and CDR2 FQNNGV. The CDR3 reads CASSLGSGGYEQYF. Written as DNA, the CDR3 is TGTGCCAGCAGCCTCGGTAGCGGGGGATACGAGCAGTACTTC.

The chain uses TRBV30 and TRBJ2-7; D is perhaps TRBD1 (6 bases). The CDR3 is 13 residues long. V was shortened by 5 bases and J by 0 bases, with 11 bases between the two germline ends. Germline loops: CDR1 GTSNPN, CDR2 SVGIG (reference sequence). CDR3 in amino acids: CAWDRMSSYEQYF. The DNA for the CDR3 is TGTGCCTGGGACAGGATGAGCTCCTACGAGCAGTACTTC.

The gene calls are TRBV28 and TRBJ2-1, with D perhaps matching TRBD1 (6 bases). Deletions cut 6 bases from V and 3 bases from J, with 18 bases between. CDR1 and CDR2 (germline): MDHEN, SYDVKM. This CDR3 has 16 residues. The CDR3 here is CASRTGRTAVYNEQFF. CDR3 DNA: TGTGCCAGCAGAACAGGGCGGACGGCCGTCTACAATGAGCAGTTCTTC.

This clone appeared a single time. The chain joins TRBV19 to TRBJ1-3; perhaps TRBD1 as D (5 bases). Looked up from germline, CDR1 is LNHDA and CDR2 is SQIVND (reference sequence). V was clipped by 2 bases and J by 2 bases, with 7 bases between them. The CDR3 is made up of 14 amino acids. The CDR3, as DNA: TGTGCCAGTAGTATATGGGGGACTGGAAACACCATATATTTT. Amino acids: CASSIWGTGNTIYF.

The rearrangement joins TRBV5-6 to TRBJ2-7, with TRBD1 matching 10 bases. The CDR3 loop spans 14 amino acids. V shed 6 bases and J 4 bases; nucleotides not matched to a gene: 7. The germline CDR1 and CDR2 sequences are SGHDT and YYEEEE. This CDR3 reads CASTYRDRGYEQYF. In nucleotides, the CDR3 is TGTGCCAGCACCTACCGGGACAGGGGATACGAGCAGTACTTC.

The chain links TRBV10-3 to TRBJ1-2; perhaps TRBD1 as D (5 bases). The germline V and J ends were trimmed by 5 bases and 2 bases, with 18 bases remaining between them. The length of the CDR3 is 16 residues. Germline CDR1 and CDR2: ENHRY and SYGVKD. CDR3 DNA: TGTGCCATCAGTTTGATCCAGGGAGGTGGGAACTATGGCTACACCTTC. Translation gives CAISLIQGGGNYGYTF.

The chain is built from TRBV13 and TRBJ2-7, with unresolved D. The CDR3 contains 13 residues. Germline CDR1 and CDR2: PRHDT and FYEKMQ (reference sequence). The V gene lost 2 bases and the J gene lost 13 bases, with 18 bases spanning the gap. Here the CDR3 DNA reads TGTGCCAGCAGCTTAAGCCCCTCCCCCTTGGAATACTTC. Translation gives CASSLSPSPLEYF.

This sequence joins TRBV4-2 and TRBJ1-1, with a weak D call TRBD1 (6 bases). Germline values: CDR1 LGHNA, CDR2 YNFKEQ. CDR3 length: 16 amino acids. Trimming stripped 1 base from V and 5 bases from J, with 17 bases between. The CDR3 bases are TGTGCCAGCAGCCAAGGAGGGGGGGGGATGGAAACTGAAGCTTTCTTT. It encodes CASSQGGGGMETEAFF.

The chain uses TRBV7-2 and TRBJ1-2, with unresolved D. Germline values: CDR1 SGHTA, CDR2 FQGNSA. The V end lost 0 bases, the J end lost 2 bases, and 10 bases lay between the germline ends. CDR3 length: 15 residues. The CDR3, as DNA: TGTGCCAGCAGCTTAGCGGATGGGTTCAACTATGGCTACACCTTC. Translated, it gives CASSLADGFNYGYTF.

This clone has just one count. The chain couples TRBV19 to TRBJ2-6, with D perhaps matching TRBD1 (6 bases). The CDR3 is 17 residues long. Germline V gene sequence: CDR1 LNHDA, CDR2 SQIVND (reference sequence). V was pared by 3 bases and J by 0 bases, with 12 bases between. In nucleotides, the CDR3 is TGTGCCAGTAGTATGGCCGGACAGAGCTCTGGGGCCAACGTCCTGACTTTC. It codes for CASSMAGQSSGANVLTF.

The chain's CDR3 is CASRGDSYGYTF. CDR3 nucleotide sequence: TGTGCCAGCAGAGGGGACAGCTATGGCTACACCTTC. The rearrangement uses TRBV6-1 and TRBJ1-2; TRBD1 matches 7 bases. Trimming cost V 6 bases and J 4 bases; bases outside gene matches: 2. The germline gives CDR1 MNHNS, CDR2 SASEGT. The CDR3 length is 12 residues.

J is TRBJ2-2 and V is TRBV11-2; 7 positions agree with TRBD1. The CDR3 loop spans 15 amino acids. Germline V gives CDR1 SGHAT, CDR2 FQNNGV. Trimming at V came to 8 bases and at J to 5 bases, leaving 11 bases not matched to a gene. The CDR3 coding sequence is TGTGCCAGCCCCATAGGACAGGTAGTAACCGGGGAGCTGTTTTTT. Translation gives CASPIGQVVTGELFF.